This T cell receptor (beta chain) comes out of a study of STAT3 mutations in large granular lymphocyte leukemia. On the study more broadly: Over half of T-LGLL patients had one or more immunosuppressive regimens. General study findings and limits: TCR clonotype switching after therapy occurred in about 35% of the 18 patients. Every T-LGLL patient had at least one immunodominant TCRbeta clonotype.

About this clone itself: Its antigen is as yet unknown.

V lost 3 bases to trimming and J lost 4 bases; unmatched junction nucleotides: 4. Germline CDR1 reads MGHRA; CDR2 reads YSYEKL. CDR3 length: 14 residues. Sequencing used immunoSEQ multiplex PCR; TCRdb keeps in-frame clones, though not all of them. The table shows 30,000 to 45,000 clones, with roughly 88% occurring only once. The chain joins TRBV4-1 to TRBJ1-1; TRBD1 agrees at 8 bases. The sequenced material came from PBMCs. The origin of this receptor is a human donor with T large granular lymphocyte leukemia. Some clones in this sample may be carry-over from other donors' samples. CDR3 in amino acids: CASSHNTGGTEAFF. CDR3 in DNA: TGCGCCAGCAGCCATAACACAGGGGGCACTGAAGCTTTCTTT.